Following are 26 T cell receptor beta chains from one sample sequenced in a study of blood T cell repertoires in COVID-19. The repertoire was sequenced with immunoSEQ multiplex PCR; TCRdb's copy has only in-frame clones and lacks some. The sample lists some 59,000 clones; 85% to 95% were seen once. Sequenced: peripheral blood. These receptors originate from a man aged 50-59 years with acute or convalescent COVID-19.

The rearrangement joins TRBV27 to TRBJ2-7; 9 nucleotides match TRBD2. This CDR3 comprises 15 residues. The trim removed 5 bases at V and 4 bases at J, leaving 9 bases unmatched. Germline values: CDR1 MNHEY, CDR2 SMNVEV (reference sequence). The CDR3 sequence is CASSLSGLATYEQYF. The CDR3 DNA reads TGTGCCAGCAGTCTTTCGGGACTAGCCACGTACGAGCAGTACTTC.

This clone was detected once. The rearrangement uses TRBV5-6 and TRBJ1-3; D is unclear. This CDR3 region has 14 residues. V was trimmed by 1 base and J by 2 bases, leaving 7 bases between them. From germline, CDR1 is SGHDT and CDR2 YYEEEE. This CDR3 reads CASSLTGAGNTIYF. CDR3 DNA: TGTGCCAGCAGCTTGACCGGGGCTGGAAACACCATATATTTT.

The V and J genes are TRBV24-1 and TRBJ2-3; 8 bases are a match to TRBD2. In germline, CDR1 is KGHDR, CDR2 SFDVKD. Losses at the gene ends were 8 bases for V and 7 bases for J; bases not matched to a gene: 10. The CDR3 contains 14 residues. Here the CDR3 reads CATMLSGSTHTQYF. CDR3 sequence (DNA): TGTGCCACCATGCTGAGCGGGAGTACGCATACGCAGTATTTT.

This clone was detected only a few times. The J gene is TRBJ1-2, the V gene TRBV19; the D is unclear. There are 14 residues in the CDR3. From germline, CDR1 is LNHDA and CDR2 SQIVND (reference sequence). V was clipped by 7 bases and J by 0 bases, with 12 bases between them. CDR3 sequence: CASTPSLANYGYTF. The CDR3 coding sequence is TGTGCCAGTACCCCGAGTCTGGCTAACTATGGCTACACCTTC.

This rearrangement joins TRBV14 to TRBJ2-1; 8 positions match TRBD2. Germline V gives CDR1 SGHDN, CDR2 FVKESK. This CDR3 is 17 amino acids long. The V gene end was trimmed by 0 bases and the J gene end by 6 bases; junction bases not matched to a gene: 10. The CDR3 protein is CASSQEWSGRTINEQFF. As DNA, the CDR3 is TGTGCCAGCAGCCAAGAGTGGAGCGGGAGAACGATCAATGAGCAGTTCTTC.

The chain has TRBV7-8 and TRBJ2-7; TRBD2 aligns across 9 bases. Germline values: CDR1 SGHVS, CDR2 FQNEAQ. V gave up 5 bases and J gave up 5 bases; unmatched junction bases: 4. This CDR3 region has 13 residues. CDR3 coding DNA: TGTGCCAGCAGCCCCGGGACTAGCCACGAGCAGTACTTC. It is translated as CASSPGTSHEQYF.

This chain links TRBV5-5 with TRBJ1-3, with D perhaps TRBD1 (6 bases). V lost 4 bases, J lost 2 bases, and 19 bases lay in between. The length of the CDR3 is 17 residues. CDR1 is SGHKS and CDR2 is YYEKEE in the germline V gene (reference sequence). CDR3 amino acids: CASSRLAGTSPGNTIYF. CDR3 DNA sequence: TGTGCCAGCAGCCGTTTAGCCGGGACAAGCCCTGGAAACACCATATATTTT. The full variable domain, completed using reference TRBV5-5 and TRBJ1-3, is DAGVTQSPTHLIKTRGQQVTLRCSPISGHKSVSWYQQVLGQGPQFIFQYYEKEERGRGNFPDRFSARQFPNYSSELNVNALLLGDSALYLCASSRLAGTSPGNTIYFGEGSWLTVV.

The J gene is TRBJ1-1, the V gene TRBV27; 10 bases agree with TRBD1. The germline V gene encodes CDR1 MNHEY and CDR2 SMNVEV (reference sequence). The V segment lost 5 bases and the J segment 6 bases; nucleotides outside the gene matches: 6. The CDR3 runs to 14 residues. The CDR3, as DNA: TGTGCCAGCAGTCCTCCCGGGACAGGGGCTGAAGCTTTCTTT. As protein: CASSPPGTGAEAFF.

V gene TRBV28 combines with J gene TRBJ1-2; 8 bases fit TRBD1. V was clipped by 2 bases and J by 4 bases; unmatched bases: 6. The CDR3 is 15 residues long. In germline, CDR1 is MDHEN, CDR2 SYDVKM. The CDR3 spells CASSLPTGVVYGYTF. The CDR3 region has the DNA TGTGCCAGCAGTTTACCGACAGGGGTGGTCTATGGCTACACCTTC.

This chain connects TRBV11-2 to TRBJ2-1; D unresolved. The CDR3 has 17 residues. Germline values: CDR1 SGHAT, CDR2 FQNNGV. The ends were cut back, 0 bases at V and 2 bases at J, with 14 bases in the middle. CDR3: CASSLETGYSPYNEQFF. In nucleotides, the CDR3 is TGTGCCAGCAGCTTAGAAACTGGTTATTCCCCCTACAATGAGCAGTTCTTC.

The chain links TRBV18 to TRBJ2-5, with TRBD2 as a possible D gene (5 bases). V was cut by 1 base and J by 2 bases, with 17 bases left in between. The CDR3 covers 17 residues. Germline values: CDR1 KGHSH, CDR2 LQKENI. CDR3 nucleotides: TGTGCCAGCTCACCACGAGGGATCGACGCCCAACAAGAGACCCAGTACTTC. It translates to CASSPRGIDAQQETQYF.

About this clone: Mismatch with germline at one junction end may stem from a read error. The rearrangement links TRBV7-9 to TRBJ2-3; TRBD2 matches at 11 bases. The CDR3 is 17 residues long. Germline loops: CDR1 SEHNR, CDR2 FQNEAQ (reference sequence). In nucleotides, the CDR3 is TGTGCCAGCAGCCTAGCACTAGCGGGAGTTGGTCCAGATACGCAGTATTTT. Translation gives CASSLALAGVGPDTQYF. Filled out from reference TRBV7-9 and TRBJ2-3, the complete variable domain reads DTGVSQNPRHKITKRGQNVTFRCDPISEHNRLYWYRQTLGQGPEFLTYFQNEAQLEKSRLLSDRFSAERPKGSFSTLEIQRTEQGDSAMYLCASSLALAGVGPDTQYFGPGTRLTVL.

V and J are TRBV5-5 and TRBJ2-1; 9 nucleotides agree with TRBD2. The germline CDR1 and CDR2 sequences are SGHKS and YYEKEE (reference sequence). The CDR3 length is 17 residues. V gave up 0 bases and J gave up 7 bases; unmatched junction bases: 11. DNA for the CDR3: TGTGCCAGCAGCTTGGGGATTGAGCTAGCGGGAATGAATGAGCAGTTCTTC. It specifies CASSLGIELAGMNEQFF.

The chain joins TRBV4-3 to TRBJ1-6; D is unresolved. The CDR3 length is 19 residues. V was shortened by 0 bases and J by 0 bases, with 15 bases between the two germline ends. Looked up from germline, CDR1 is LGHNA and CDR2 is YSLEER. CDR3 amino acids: CASSQDRPGTSSYNSPLHF. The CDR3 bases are TGCGCCAGCAGCCAAGATCGCCCGGGAACGAGCTCCTATAATTCACCCCTCCACTTT.

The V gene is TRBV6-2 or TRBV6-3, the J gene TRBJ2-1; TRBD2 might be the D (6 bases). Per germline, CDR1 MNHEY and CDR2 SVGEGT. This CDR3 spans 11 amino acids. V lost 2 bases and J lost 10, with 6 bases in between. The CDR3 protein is CASSYGGEQFF. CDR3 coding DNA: TGTGCCAGCAGTTACGGGGGGGAGCAGTTCTTC.

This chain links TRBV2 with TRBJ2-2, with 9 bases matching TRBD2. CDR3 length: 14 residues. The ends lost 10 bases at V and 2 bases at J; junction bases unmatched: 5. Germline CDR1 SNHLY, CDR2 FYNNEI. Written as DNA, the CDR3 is TGTGCCAAAAGACTAGCGGCAAACACCGGGGAGCTGTTTTTT. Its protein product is CAKRLAANTGELFF.

CDR3 in DNA: TGTGCCTGGAGTAACTTGGGACTAGCAGGAGAGACCCAGTACTTC. Amino acid sequence: CAWSNLGLAGETQYF. This rearrangement joins TRBV30 to TRBJ2-5; 9 bases align to TRBD2. The CDR3 has 15 residues. V lost 2 bases, J lost 4 bases, and 8 bases stayed unmatched. In germline, CDR1 is GTSNPN, CDR2 SVGIG (reference sequence).

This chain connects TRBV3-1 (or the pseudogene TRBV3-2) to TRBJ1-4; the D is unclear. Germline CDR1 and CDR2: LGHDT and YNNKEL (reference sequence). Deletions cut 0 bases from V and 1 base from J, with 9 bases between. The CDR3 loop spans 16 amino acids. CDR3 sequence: CASSQDWEGTNEKLFF. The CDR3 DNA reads TGTGCCAGCAGCCAAGACTGGGAGGGAACTAATGAAAAACTGTTTTTT.

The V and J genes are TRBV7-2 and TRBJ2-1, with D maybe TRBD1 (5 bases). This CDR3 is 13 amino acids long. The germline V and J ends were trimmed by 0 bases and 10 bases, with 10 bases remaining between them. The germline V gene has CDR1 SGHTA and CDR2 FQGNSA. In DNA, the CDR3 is TGTGCCAGCAGCTTAGCGGTGGCAGGGGAGCAGTTCTTC. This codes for CASSLAVAGEQFF.

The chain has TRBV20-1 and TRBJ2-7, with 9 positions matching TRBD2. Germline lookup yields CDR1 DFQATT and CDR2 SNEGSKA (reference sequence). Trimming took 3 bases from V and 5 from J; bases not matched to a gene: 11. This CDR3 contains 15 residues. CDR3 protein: CSASDSSSGIHEQYF. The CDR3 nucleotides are TGCAGTGCTAGTGATTCGTCTAGCGGGATACACGAGCAGTACTTC.

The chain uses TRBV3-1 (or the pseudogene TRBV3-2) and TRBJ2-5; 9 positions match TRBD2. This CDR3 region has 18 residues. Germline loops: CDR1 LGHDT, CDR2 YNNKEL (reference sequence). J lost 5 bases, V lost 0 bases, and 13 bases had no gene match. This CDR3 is CASSQERRIAGDWETQYF. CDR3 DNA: TGTGCCAGCAGCCAAGAAAGGAGAATAGCGGGAGATTGGGAGACCCAGTACTTC.

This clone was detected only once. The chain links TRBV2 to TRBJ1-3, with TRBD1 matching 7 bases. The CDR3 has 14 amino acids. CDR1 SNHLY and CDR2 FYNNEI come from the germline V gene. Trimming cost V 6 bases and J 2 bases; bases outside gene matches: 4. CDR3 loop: CASRDRETGNTIYF. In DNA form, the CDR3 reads TGTGCCAGCAGAGACAGGGAGACTGGAAACACCATATATTTT.

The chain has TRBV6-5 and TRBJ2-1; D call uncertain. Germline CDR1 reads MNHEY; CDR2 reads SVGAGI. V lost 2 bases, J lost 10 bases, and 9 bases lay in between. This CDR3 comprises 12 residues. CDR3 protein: CASSYNRREQFF. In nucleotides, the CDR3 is TGTGCCAGCAGTTACAATCGGAGAGAGCAGTTCTTC.

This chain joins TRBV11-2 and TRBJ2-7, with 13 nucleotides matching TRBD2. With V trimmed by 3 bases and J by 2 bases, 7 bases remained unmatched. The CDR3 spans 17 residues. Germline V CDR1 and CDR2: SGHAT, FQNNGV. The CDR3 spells CASSLSRLAGGPYEQYF. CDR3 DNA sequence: TGTGCCAGCAGCTTGTCACGACTAGCGGGAGGACCCTACGAGCAGTACTTC.

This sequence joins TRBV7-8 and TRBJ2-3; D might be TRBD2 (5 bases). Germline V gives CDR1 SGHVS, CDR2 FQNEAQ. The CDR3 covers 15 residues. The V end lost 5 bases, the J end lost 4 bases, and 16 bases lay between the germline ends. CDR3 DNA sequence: TGTGCCAGCAGCGTAATCTCGGGATTCTCAGATACGCAGTATTTT. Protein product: CASSVISGFSDTQYF.

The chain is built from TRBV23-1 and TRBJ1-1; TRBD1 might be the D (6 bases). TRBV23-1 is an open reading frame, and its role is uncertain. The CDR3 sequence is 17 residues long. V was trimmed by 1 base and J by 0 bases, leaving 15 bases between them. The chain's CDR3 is CASSQYQPGDMNTEAFF. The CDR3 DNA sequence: TGCGCCAGCAGTCAATACCAACCAGGGGACATGAACACTGAAGCTTTCTTT.